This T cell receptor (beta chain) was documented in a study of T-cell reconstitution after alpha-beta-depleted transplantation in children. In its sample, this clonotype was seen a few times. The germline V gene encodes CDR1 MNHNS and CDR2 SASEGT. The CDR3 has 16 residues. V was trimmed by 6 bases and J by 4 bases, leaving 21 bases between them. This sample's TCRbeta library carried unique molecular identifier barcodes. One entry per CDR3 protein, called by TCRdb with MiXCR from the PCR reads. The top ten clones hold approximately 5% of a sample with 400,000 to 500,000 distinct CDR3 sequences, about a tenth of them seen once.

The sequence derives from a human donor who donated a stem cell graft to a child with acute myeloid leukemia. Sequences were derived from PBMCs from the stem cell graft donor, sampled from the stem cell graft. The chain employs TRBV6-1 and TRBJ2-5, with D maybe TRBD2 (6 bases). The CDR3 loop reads CASSGRGGESRETQYF. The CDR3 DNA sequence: TGTGCCAGCAGCGGGCGTGGCGGGGAATCGAGAGAGACCCAGTACTTC.